The entry below describes one T cell receptor beta chain. Its antigen is still unknown. Base qualities were left out, and no much larger clone turns up one base away. The entry originates in a study of shared clonotypes between healthy human individuals (dated by TCRdb to about 2020). Regarding the study in general: The cohort included three men and a couple of women between 18 and 49 years of age. To increase sequencing depth and limit assay-specific biases, TCR repertoire library preparation and sequencing were carried out by different laboratories using diverse techniques. Blood TCR repertoires of 5 or 6 healthy adults were deeply sequenced to estimate repertoire size and the extent of clonotype sharing between individuals. For each donor, CD4 naive and CD4 memory were each run on three plates, CD8 naive on two plates, and CD8 memory on one plate. Each donor's leukapheresis produced roughly between roughly 0.85 and 9.5 billion PBMCs.

From its cysteine to its phenylalanine, the CDR3 spans 15 amino acids. Just CDR3 DNA is preserved here, 45 bases in frame from base 1. V and J lose 2 bases and 3 bases, and a span of 12 bases separates them. CDR1 and CDR2 were assigned from the germline V gene as SGHDT and YYEEEE. Using the deep immunoSEQ assay, TCR CDR3 regions were amplified from genomic DNA by multiplex PCR. Extracted genomic DNA from each cell subset was distributed evenly across all wells of several immunoSEQ 96-well plates, and each plate was treated as a replicate. For sorted subsets, approximately 0.2 ug of genomic DNA, equivalent to 25,000 to 30,000 T cell genomes, went into each replicate PCR. Purified libraries were quantified with a Qubit 3.0 fluorometer, sized on a Bioanalyzer 2100, and re-quantified with the KAPA Library Quantification kit. Each immunoSEQ 96-well plate was sequenced on its own single-read 150-cycle Illumina NextSeq 550 flow cell. Turning to the authors' computational methods: The immunoSEQ output contained only junctional sequences without quality scores, so filtering could not match that applied to full-length reads. To assign V/J genes and CDR3, sequences were annotated using PyIR, a Python wrapper for IgBLAST v1.9, with IMGT germline references. Reads with weak V/J assignments (E-value above 1e-6), missing CDR3, stop codons, out-of-frame junctions, or ambiguous translated residues were removed. A V3J clonotype was defined by an identical inferred V gene, J gene, and CDR3 amino acid sequence. Percentage overlap between repertoires was computed as shared unique clonotypes divided by the size of the smaller repertoire. Richness of each repertoire was evaluated using RTK rarefaction, the Chao1 estimator, and Recon v2.1 estimates of unobserved clonotypes. OLGA was used to compute generation probabilities for all TCRbeta clonotypes that the gDNA method yielded from a handful of donors. TCRdb provides this immuneACCESS table in a form limited to in-frame rearrangements. Some clones are lacking; in checked studies, under half of them reflect an unresolved V gene, and why the rest are absent is not known. V, J and clone size are those of that table, while D and trimming were read from the DNA. This sample is represented by about 1,900,000 clones; roughly 94% of them were singletons. The ten top clones hold less than 1.5% of the sample.

CD8 naive samples were CD45RO-negative cells positively selected for CCR7, giving a CD45RA+CCR7+ population that excluded TemRA cells. Donors were healthy HIV-negative adults with no recently reported acute infections or vaccinations. Only Caucasian adults living in Nashville, Tennessee, USA were represented among the donors. Blood was collected by leukapheresis, and PBMCs were isolated by Ficoll-Histopaque density gradient centrifugation and then cryopreserved in liquid nitrogen vapor phase. Analytical flow cytometry was used to check the purity and quantity of each magnetically sorted T cell population. Genomic DNA was isolated from every sorted fraction and measured by UV absorbance on a Nanodrop 2000c. Points the paper makes about the study in general: Compared with non-shared clonotypes, clonotypes shared by all four sorted-subset donors had higher generation probabilities. Sharing across a few donors was observed for 5% to 6.5% of naive CD4, under 4% of naive CD8, 2.3% of memory CD4, and about 0.39% of memory CD8 clonotypes. Naive subsets generally had larger estimated clonotype richness than memory subsets. Even with the large sequencing depth, rarefaction of the sorted-subset datasets indicated that sequencing was incomplete. Pairwise subsampling indicated that sequencing depth was expected to affect the degree of clonotype sharing among donors. The genetic and exposure-history diversity represented was limited by the small number of donors. Sampling was limited to blood, and TCR repertoires in tissue likely differ from TCR repertoires in blood.

This chain joins TRBV5-6 to TRBJ1-5, with the D gene uncertain. The specimen sequenced was naive CD8+ T cells sorted from blood. The sample's cell subset or site label, in plain terms: CD45RA+CCR7+. The sequence was obtained from a man in his late teens or twenties in good health. The nucleotides are TGTGCCAGCAGCTTCGGTACAGCCTTCAATCAGCCCCAGCATTTT. It translates as CASSFGTAFNQPQHF.